These 3 T cell receptor beta chains came from one sample sequenced in a study of T cells after yellow fever vaccination. TCRdb reprocessed the 5' RACE reads via MiXCR and lists one record per CDR3 protein. Among roughly 350,000 distinct CDR3 sequences listed, 4.1% were seen once. Sequencing used PBMCs, obtained 5 days after the yellow fever booster vaccination. Every receptor here comes from a man between 18 and 29 years old who received the YFV17D yellow fever vaccine.

The chain uses TRBV20-1 and TRBJ2-7; D uncertain. The V end was cut by 1 base, the J end by 2 bases, with 6 bases between. The germline V gene encodes CDR1 DFQATT and CDR2 SNEGSKA (reference sequence). CDR3 length: 12 amino acids. CDR3 nucleotides: TGCAGTGCTAGAGTCAACCCCTACGAGCAGTACGTC. Amino acids: CSARVNPYEQYV.

V is TRBV5-4 and J is TRBJ2-3; 11 nucleotides agree with TRBD2. V gave up 4 bases and J gave up 3 bases; unmatched junction bases: 7. CDR3 length equals 16 residues. Per germline, CDR1 SGHNT and CDR2 YYREEE (reference sequence). CDR3 region: CASSTTSGGRTDTQYF. CDR3 nucleotide sequence: TGTGCCAGCAGCACCACTAGCGGGGGTCGGACAGATACGCAGTATTTT.

This clonotype was found many times. The CDR3 loop reads CASGRQGTYEQYF. The DNA of the CDR3 is TGCGCCAGCGGCCGACAGGGGACCTACGAGCAGTACTTC. V and J are TRBV5-1 and TRBJ2-7; TRBD1 matches at 8 bases. J lost 2 bases, V lost 7 bases, and 5 bases had no gene match. From germline, CDR1 is SGHRS and CDR2 YFSETQ. The CDR3 runs to 13 residues.